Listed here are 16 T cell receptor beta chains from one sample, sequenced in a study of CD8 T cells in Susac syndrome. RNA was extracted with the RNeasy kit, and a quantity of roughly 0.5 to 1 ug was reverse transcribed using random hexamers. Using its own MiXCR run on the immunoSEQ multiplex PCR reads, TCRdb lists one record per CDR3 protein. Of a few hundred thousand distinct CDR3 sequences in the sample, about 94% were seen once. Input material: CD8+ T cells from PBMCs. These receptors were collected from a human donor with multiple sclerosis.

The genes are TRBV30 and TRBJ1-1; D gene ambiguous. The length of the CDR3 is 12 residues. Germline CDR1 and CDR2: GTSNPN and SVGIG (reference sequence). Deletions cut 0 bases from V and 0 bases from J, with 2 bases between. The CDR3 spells CAWSVLNTEAFF. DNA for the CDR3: TGTGCCTGGAGTGTATTGAACACTGAAGCTTTCTTT.

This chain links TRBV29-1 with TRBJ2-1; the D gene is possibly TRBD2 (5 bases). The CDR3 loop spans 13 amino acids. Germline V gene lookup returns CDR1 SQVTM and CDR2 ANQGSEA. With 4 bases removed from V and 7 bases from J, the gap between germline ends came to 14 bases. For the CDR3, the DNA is TGCAGCGTTGGAGGCCCGGGATTGAATGAGCAGTTCTTC. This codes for CSVGGPGLNEQFF.

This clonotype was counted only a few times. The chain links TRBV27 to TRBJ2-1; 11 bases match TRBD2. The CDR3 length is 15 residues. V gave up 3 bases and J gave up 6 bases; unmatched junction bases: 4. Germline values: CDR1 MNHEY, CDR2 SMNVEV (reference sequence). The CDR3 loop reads CASSLAGLAVNEQFF. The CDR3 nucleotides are TGTGCCAGCAGTTTGGCGGGACTAGCGGTCAATGAGCAGTTCTTC.

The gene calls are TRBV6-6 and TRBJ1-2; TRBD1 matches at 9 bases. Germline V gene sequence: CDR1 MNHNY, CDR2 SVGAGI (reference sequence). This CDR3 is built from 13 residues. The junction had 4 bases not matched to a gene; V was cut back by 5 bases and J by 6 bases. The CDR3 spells CASSHRDRDGYTF. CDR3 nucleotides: TGTGCCAGCAGTCATCGGGACAGGGATGGCTACACCTTC.

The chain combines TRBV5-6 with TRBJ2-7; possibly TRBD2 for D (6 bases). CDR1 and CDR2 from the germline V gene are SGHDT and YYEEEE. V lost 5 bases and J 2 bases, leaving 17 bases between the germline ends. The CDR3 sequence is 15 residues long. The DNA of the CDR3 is TGTGCCAGCAGTTCGGCCGGGACGGGGGCCTACGAGCAGTACTTC. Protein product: CASSSAGTGAYEQYF.

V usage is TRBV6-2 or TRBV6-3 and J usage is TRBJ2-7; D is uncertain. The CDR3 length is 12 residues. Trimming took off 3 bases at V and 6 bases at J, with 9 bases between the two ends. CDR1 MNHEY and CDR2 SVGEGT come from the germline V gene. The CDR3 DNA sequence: TGTGCCAGCAGTTATAGCTGGGGCGAGCAGTACTTC. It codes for CASSYSWGEQYF.

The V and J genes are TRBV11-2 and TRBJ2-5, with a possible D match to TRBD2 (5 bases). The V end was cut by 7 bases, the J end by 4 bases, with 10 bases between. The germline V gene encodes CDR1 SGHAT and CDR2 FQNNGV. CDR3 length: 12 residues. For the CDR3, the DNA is TGTGCCAGCAAGGGAGTTGGAGAGACCCAGTACTTC. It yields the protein CASKGVGETQYF.

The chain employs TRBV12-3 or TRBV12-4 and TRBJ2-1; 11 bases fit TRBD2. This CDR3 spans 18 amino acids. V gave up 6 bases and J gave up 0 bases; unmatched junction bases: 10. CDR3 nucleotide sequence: TGTGCCAGCAGGGCTACGGGACTAGCGGAGAGCTCCTACAATGAGCAGTTCTTC. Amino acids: CASRATGLAESSYNEQFF.

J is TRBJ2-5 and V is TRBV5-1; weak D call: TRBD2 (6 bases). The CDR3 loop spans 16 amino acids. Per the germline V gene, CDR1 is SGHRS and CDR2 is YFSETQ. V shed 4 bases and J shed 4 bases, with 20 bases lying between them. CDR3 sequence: CASSTGWRGVGETQYF. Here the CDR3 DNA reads TGCGCCAGCAGCACAGGCTGGCGGGGCGTTGGAGAGACCCAGTACTTC.

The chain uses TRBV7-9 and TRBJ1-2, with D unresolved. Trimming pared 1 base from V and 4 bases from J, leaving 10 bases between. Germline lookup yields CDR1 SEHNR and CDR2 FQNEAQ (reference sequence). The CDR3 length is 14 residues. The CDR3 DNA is TGTGCCAGCAGCTTAGTAGAAAGGATCTATGGCTACACCTTC. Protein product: CASSLVERIYGYTF.

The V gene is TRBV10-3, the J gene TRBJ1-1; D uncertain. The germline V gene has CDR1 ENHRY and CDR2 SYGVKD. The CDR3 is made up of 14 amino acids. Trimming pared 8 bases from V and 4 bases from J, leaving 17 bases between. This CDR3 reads CAIEDPDMGTEAFF. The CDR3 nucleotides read TGTGCCATCGAGGATCCAGACATGGGCACTGAAGCTTTCTTT.

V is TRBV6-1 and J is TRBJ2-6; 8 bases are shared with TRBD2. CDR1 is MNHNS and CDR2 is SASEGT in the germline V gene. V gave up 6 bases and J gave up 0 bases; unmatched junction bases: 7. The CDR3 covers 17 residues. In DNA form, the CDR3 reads TGTGCCAGCAGCTCGGGACTAGATCTCTCTGGGGCCAACGTCCTGACTTTC. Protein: CASSSGLDLSGANVLTF.

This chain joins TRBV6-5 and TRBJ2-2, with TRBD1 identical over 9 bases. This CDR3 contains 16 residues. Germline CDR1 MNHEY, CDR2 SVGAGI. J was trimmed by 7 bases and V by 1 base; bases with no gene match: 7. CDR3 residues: CASSYFTGGAVGELFF. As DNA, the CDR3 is TGTGCCAGCAGTTACTTCACAGGGGGCGCGGTCGGGGAGCTGTTTTTT.

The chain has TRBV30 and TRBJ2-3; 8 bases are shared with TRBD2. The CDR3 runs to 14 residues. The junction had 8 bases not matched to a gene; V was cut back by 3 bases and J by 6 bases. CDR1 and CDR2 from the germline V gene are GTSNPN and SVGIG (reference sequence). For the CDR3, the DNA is TGTGCCTGGAGAGGACGGGGGGGCCCTGATACGCAGTATTTT. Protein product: CAWRGRGGPDTQYF.

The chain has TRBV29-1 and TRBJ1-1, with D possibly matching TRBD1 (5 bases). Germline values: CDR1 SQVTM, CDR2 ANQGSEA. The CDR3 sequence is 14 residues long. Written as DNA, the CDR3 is TGCAGTGGGTGGGGGGGGACCTCGAGCACTGAAGCTTTCTTT. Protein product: CSGWGGTSSTEAFF. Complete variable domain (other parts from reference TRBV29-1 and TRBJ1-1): SAVISQKPSRDICQRGTSLTIQCQVDSQVTMMFWYRQQPGQSLTLIATANQGSEATYESGFVIDKFPISRPNLTFSTLTVSNMSPEDSSIYLCSGWGGTSSTEAFFGQGTRLTVV.

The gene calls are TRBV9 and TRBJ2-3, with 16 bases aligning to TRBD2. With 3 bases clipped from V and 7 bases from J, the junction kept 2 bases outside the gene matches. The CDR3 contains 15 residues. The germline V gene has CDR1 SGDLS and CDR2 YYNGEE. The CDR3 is CASSEGLAGGNTQYF. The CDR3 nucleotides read TGTGCCAGCAGCGAGGGACTAGCGGGGGGGAATACGCAGTATTTT.